This is a list of T cell receptor beta chains from one sample in a study of blood T cell repertoires in COVID-19. Clones were sequenced by immunoSEQ multiplex PCR, and TCRdb holds only the in-frame ones, with some missing. The sample has 400,000 or so clones, around 87% seen once. Sequenced sample: PBMCs or T cells enriched from blood (not recorded which). The receptors come from a middle-aged man in a cohort exposed to, infected with or recovered from COVID-19 (not recorded which). Both conserved end residues are part of each CDR3. The D gene is left open where the match is weak. Where a row states a size, it is once, few, many or the class of an expanded clone; other rows omit it.

j_call d_call v_call clone_size cdr3_aa cdr3_nt
TRBJ1-6 NA TRBV7-6 NA CASSDSGRYNSPLHF TGTGCCAGCAGCGACTCGGGTCGGTATAATTCACCCCTCCACTTT
TRBJ2-5 NA TRBV5-1 NA CASSFQGNQETQYF TGCGCCAGCAGCTTCCAGGGGAACCAAGAGACCCAGTACTTC
TRBJ1-4 TRBD1 TRBV10-3 once CAISDQITGGNEKLFF TGTGCCATCAGTGACCAAATTACAGGGGGCAATGAAAAACTGTTTTTT
TRBJ2-7 TRBD1 TRBV27 NA CASSSYPPGQVSSYEQYF TGTGCCAGCAGTTCTTACCCACCGGGACAGGTGAGCTCCTACGAGCAGTACTTC
TRBJ2-1 TRBD2 TRBV5-1 NA CASSLEGTSGINEQFF TGCGCCAGCAGCTTGGAAGGGACTAGCGGGATAAATGAGCAGTTCTTC
TRBJ1-4 NA TRBV10-2 NA CASSQQGIPNEKLFF TGCGCCAGCAGTCAACAGGGTATCCCTAATGAAAAACTGTTTTTT
TRBJ2-7 NA TRBV3-1/TRBV3-2 many CASSQGEAGEQYF TGTGCCAGCAGCCAAGGGGAGGCGGGGGAGCAGTACTTC
TRBJ1-5 NA TRBV6-6 NA CASRDGGDQPQHF TGTGCCAGCCGGGACGGGGGGGATCAGCCCCAGCATTTT
TRBJ2-1 TRBD2 TRBV4-2 NA CASSQDLAGGSHEQFF TGTGCCAGCAGCCAAGATCTAGCGGGAGGAAGTCATGAGCAGTTCTTC
TRBJ2-5 NA TRBV7-9 NA CASSLHREETQYF TGTGCCAGCAGCTTACATCGGGAAGAGACCCAGTACTTC
TRBJ1-4 TRBD1 TRBV7-9 NA CASSKTGTGEKLFF TGTGCCAGCAGCAAGACAGGGACTGGTGAAAAACTGTTTTTT
TRBJ2-7 NA TRBV1 once CTSRDRATYEQYF TGCACCAGCAGGGACAGGGCGACCTACGAGCAGTACTTC
TRBJ2-1 NA TRBV30 NA CAWSVLTGPYNEQFF TGTGCCTGGAGTGTGTTGACGGGTCCTTACAATGAGCAGTTCTTC
TRBJ2-3 NA TRBV2 NA CASSLGDFTDTQYF TGTGCCAGCAGCCTTGGGGACTTCACAGATACGCAGTATTTT
TRBJ2-7 TRBD1 TRBV18 NA CASSPLSDRGYEQYF TGTGCCAGCTCACCACTATCGGACAGGGGTTACGAGCAGTACTTC
TRBJ2-1 NA TRBV5-1 NA CASSSGLASFYNEQFF TGCGCCAGCAGCTCCGGACTGGCTAGCTTCTACAATGAGCAGTTCTTC
TRBJ2-7 NA TRBV18 few CASSPPAGAVGEQYF TGTGCCAGCTCACCACCAGCAGGGGCTGTCGGGGAGCAGTACTTC
TRBJ2-1 TRBD1 TRBV28 NA CASSSGQGIGNEQFF TGTGCCAGCAGTTCTGGACAGGGGATCGGCAATGAGCAGTTCTTC
TRBJ2-7 TRBD2 TRBV5-1 NA CASSLSPIRTSGSLNEQYF TGCGCCAGCAGCTTGTCTCCCATACGTACTAGCGGGAGTTTAAACGAGCAGTACTTC
TRBJ1-2 NA TRBV6-4 NA CASSGELGSGYTF TGTGCCAGCAGCGGAGAATTAGGCTCTGGCTACACCTTC
TRBJ2-2 TRBD2 TRBV3-1/TRBV3-2 NA CASSFLAGSNTGELFF TGTGCCAGCAGCTTCTTAGCGGGATCGAACACCGGGGAGCTGTTTTTT
TRBJ1-2 NA TRBV5-1 once CASSSGQANYGYTF TGCGCCAGCAGCTCGGGACAAGCTAACTATGGCTACACCTTC
TRBJ2-3 NA TRBV6-5 NA CASRLAEGIDTQYF TGTGCCAGCAGACTAGCCGAAGGGATAGATACGCAGTATTTT
TRBJ2-1 TRBD2 TRBV7-8 NA CASSRFETSGGYYNEQFF TGTGCCAGCAGCAGATTTGAGACTAGCGGGGGTTACTACAATGAGCAGTTCTTC
TRBJ2-7 TRBD1 TRBV5-8 NA CASSLWDRGIYEQYF TGTGCCAGCAGCTTGTGGGACAGGGGTATCTACGAGCAGTACTTC
TRBJ1-5 NA TRBV28 once CASSHQTGSDQPQHF TGTGCCAGCAGTCATCAAACAGGATCGGATCAGCCCCAGCATTTT
TRBJ1-6 TRBD1 TRBV3-1/TRBV3-2 NA CASSQDPRGNSPLHF TGTGCCAGCAGCCAAGATCCCAGGGGGAACTCACCCCTCCACTTT
TRBJ2-7 NA TRBV9 NA CASSVVGPARFPYF TGTGCCAGCAGCGTAGTTGGGCCAGCCCGGTTTCCGTACTTC
TRBJ1-6 NA TRBV27 NA CASSPGQRMNSYNSPLHF TGTGCCAGCAGTCCAGGACAGAGGATGAACTCCTATAATTCACCCCTCCACTTT
TRBJ2-7 TRBD2 TRBV4-2 NA CASSQGLTGSGIHEQYF TGTGCCAGCAGCCAAGGGTTGACTGGTAGCGGGATCCACGAGCAGTACTTC
TRBJ2-7 NA TRBV6-5 NA CASRAGPSYEQYF TGTGCCAGCAGGGCGGGACCTTCCTACGAGCAGTACTTC
TRBJ1-5 TRBD1 TRBV6-5 NA CASRPNRGSNQPQHF TGTGCCAGCAGACCAAACAGGGGGAGCAATCAGCCCCAGCATTTT
TRBJ1-1 NA TRBV11-2 NA CASSPWARNTEAFF TGTGCCAGCAGCCCCTGGGCCCGGAACACTGAAGCTTTCTTT
TRBJ2-1 NA TRBV3-1/TRBV3-2 once CASSRGGEQFF TGTGCCAGCAGCCGCGGCGGGGAGCAGTTCTTC
TRBJ1-3 NA TRBV19 few CASSMARGGNTIYF TGTGCCAGTAGTATGGCCAGAGGTGGAAACACCATATATTTT